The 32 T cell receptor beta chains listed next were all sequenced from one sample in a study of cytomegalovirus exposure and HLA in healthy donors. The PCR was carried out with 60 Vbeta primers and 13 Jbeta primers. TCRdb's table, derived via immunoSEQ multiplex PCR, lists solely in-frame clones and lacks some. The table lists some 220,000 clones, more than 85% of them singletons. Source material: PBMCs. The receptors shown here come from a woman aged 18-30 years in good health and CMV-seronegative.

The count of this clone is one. The CDR3 DNA reads as TGTGCCAGCACTTCGCGGGGGGGCCAGGGATTTGGGGAGCAGTACTTC. Its protein is CASTSRGGQGFGEQYF. The chain has TRBV7-2 and TRBJ2-7; TRBD2 agrees at 9 bases. V lost 7 bases to trimming and J lost 7 bases; unmatched junction nucleotides: 17. There are 16 residues in the CDR3. CDR1 is SGHTA, CDR2 FQGNSA, per germline.

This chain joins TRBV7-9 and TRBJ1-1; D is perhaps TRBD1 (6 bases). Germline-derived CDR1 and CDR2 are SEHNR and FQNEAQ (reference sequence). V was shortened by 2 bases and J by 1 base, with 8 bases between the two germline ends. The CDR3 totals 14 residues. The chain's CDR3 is CASSLTGSNTEAFF. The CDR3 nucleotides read TGTGCCAGCAGCTTAACAGGGTCGAACACTGAAGCTTTCTTT.

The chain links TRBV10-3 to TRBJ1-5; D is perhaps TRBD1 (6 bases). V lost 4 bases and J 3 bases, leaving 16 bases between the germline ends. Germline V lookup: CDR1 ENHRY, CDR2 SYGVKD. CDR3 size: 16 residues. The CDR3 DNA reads TGTGCCATCAGTGGCAGTGCAGGGGATAACAATCAGCCCCAGCATTTT. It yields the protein CAISGSAGDNNQPQHF.

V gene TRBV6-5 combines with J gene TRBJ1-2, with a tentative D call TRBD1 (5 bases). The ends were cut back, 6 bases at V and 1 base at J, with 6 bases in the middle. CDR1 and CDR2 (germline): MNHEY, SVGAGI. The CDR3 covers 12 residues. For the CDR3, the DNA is TGTGCCAGCAGCGACAGTAACTATGGCTACACCTTC. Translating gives CASSDSNYGYTF.

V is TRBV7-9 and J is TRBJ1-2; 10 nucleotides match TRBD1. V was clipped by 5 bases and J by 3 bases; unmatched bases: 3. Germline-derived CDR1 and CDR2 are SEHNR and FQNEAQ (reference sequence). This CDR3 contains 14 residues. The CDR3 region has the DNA TGTGCCAGCAGCCTCGGGACAGGGGACTATGGCTACACCTTC. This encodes CASSLGTGDYGYTF.

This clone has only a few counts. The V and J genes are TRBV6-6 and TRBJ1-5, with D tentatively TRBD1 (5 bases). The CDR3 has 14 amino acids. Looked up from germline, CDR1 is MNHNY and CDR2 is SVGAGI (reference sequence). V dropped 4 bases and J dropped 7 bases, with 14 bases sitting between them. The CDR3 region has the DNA TGTGCCAGCAGTTCTCCGGGGGTTGGGCAGCCCCAGCATTTT. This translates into CASSSPGVGQPQHF.

CDR3 in DNA: TGTGCCAGCAGTGAGCGCTTCTATGGCTACACCTTC. Translation gives CASSERFYGYTF. The chain carries TRBV25-1 and TRBJ1-2; the D is unclear. The CDR3 is 12 residues long. Trimming shortened V by 3 bases and J by 4 bases, and 6 bases separated the two germline ends. The germline V gene encodes CDR1 MGHDK and CDR2 SYGVNS.

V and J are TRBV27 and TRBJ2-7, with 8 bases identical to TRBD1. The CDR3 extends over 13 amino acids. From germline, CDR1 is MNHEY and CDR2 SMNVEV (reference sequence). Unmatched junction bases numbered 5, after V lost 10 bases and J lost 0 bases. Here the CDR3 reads CATSTGVSYEQYF. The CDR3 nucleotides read TGTGCCACGTCGACAGGGGTCTCCTACGAGCAGTACTTC.

Here the CDR3 DNA reads TGTGCCAGCAGCTTAGAGTGGACTAGCGGGGGGGATGGGTCCTACAATGAGCAGTTCTTC. Protein: CASSLEWTSGGDGSYNEQFF. The chain recombines TRBV7-6 with TRBJ2-1; TRBD2 matches 15 bases. With V trimmed by 1 base and J by 1 base, 8 bases remained unmatched. The CDR3 covers 20 residues. Germline V gives CDR1 SGHVS, CDR2 FNYEAQ.

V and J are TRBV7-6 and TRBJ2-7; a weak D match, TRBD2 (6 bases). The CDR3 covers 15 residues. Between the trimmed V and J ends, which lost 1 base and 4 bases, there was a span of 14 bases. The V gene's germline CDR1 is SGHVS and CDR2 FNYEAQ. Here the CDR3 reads CASSLGQLAGYEQYF. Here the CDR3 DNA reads TGTGCCAGCAGCTTAGGGCAACTAGCAGGTTACGAGCAGTACTTC.

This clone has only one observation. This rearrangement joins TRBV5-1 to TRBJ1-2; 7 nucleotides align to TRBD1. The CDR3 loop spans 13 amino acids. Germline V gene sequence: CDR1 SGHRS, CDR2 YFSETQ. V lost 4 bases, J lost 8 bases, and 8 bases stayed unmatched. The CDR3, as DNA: TGCGCCAGCAGCCTACTCGGGACAGCGGGCTACACCTTC. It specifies CASSLLGTAGYTF.

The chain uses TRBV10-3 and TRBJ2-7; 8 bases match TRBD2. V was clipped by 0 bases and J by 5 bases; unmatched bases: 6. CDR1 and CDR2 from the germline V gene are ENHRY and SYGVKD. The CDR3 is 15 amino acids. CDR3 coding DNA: TGTGCCATCAGTGAGTCGAGCGGTAGCGGGGACGAGCAGTACTTC. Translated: CAISESSGSGDEQYF.

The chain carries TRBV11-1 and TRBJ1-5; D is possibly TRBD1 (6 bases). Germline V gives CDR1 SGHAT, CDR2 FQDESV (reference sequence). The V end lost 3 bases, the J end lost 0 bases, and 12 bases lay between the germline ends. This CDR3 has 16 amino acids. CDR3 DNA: TGTGCCAGCAGCTTGGGCAGGGGCCTTAGCAATCAGCCCCAGCATTTT. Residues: CASSLGRGLSNQPQHF. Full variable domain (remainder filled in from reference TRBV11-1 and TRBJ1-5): EAEVAQSPRYKITEKSQAVAFWCDPISGHATLYWYRQILGQGPELLVQFQDESVVDDSQLPKDRFSAERLKGVDSTLKIQPAELGDSAMYLCASSLGRGLSNQPQHFGDGTRLSIL.

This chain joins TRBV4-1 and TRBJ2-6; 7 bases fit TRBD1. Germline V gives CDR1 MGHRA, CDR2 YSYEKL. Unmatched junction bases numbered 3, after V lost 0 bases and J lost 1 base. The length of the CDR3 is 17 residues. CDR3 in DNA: TGCGCCAGCAGCCAAGACCCCAGGGGGTCTGGGGCCAACGTCCTGACTTTC. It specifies CASSQDPRGSGANVLTF.

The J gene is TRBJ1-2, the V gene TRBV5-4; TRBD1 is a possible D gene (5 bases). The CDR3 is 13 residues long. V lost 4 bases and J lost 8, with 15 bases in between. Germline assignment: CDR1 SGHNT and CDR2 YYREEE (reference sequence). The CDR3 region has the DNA TGTGCCAGCAGCGGGGCCGCCCGGATGGGCTACACCTTC. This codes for CASSGAARMGYTF.

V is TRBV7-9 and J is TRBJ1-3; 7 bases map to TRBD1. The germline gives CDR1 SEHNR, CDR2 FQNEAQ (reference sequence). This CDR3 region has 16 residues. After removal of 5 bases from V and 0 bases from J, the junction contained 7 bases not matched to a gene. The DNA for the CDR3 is TGTGCCAGCAGCCGAACCGGGACAGCCTCTGGAAACACCATATATTTT. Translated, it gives CASSRTGTASGNTIYF. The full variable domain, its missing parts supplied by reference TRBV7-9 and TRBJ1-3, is DTGVSQNPRHKITKRGQNVTFRCDPISEHNRLYWYRQTLGQGPEFLTYFQNEAQLEKSRLLSDRFSAERPKGSFSTLEIQRTEQGDSAMYLCASSRTGTASGNTIYFGEGSWLTVV.

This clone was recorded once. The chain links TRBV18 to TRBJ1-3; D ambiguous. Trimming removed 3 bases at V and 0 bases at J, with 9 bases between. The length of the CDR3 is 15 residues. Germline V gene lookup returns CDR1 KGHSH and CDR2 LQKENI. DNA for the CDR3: TGTGCCAGCTCACCGGAGGTTTACTCTGGAAACACCATATATTTT. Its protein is CASSPEVYSGNTIYF.

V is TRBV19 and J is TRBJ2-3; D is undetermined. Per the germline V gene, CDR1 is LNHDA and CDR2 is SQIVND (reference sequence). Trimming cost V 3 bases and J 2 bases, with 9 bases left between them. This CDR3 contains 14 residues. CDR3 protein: CASSIMAATDTQYF. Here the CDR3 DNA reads TGTGCCAGTAGTATTATGGCCGCCACAGATACGCAGTATTTT.

CDR3: CASSSLSEETQYF. CDR3 sequence (DNA): TGTGCCAGCAGCTCCCTGAGCGAAGAGACCCAGTACTTC. The gene calls are TRBV11-3 and TRBJ2-5; D gene uncertain. The germline V gene encodes CDR1 SGHNT and CDR2 YENEEA. This CDR3 contains 13 residues. V shed 4 bases and J shed 3 bases, with 9 bases lying between them.

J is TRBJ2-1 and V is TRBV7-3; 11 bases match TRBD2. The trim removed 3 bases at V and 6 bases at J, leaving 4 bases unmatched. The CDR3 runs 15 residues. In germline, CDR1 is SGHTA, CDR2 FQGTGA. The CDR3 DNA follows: TGTGCCAGCAGCTTTAATGGACTAGCGGGCAATGAGCAGTTCTTC. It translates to CASSFNGLAGNEQFF. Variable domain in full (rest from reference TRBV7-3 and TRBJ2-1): GAGVSQTPSNKVTEKGKYVELRCDPISGHTALYWYRQSLGQGPEFLIYFQGTGAADDSGLPNDRFFAVRPEGSVSTLKIQRTERGDSAVYLCASSFNGLAGNEQFFGPGTRLTVL.

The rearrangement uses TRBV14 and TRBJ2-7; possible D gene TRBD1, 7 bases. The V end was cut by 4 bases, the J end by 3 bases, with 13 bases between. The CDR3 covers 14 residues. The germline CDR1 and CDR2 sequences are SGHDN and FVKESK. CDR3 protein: CASSPRQGGYEQYF. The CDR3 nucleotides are TGTGCCAGCAGCCCCCGACAGGGAGGCTACGAGCAGTACTTC.

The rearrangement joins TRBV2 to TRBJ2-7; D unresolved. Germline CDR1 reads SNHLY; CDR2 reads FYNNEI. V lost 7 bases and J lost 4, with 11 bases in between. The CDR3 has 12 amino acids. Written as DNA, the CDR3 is TGTGCCAGCACTACCCGAGAGTACGAGCAGTACTTC. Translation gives CASTTREYEQYF. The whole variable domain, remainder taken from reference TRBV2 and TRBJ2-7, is EPEVTQTPSHQVTQMGQEVILRCVPISNHLYFYWYRQILGQKVEFLVSFYNNEISEKSEIFDDQFSVERPDGSNFTLKIRSTKLEDSAMYFCASTTREYEQYFGPGTRLTVT.

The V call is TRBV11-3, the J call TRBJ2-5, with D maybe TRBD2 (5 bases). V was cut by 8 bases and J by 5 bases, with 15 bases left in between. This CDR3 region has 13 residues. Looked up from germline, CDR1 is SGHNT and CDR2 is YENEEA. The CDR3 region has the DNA TGTGCCAGCTCCGAGACGGGGAGCGAGACCCAGTACTTC. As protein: CASSETGSETQYF.

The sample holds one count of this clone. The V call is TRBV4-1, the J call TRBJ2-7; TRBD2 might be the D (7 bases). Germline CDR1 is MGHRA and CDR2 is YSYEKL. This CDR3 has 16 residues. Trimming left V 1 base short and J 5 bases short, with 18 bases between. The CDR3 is CASSQVDGGASHEQYF. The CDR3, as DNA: TGCGCCAGCAGCCAAGTGGATGGGGGGGCTAGCCACGAGCAGTACTTC.

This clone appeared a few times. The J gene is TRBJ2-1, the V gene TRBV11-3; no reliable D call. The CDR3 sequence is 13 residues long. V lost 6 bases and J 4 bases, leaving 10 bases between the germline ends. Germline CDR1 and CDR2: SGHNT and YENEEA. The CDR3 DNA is TGTGCCAGCAGTATCCAACAGTACAATGAGCAGTTCTTC. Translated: CASSIQQYNEQFF.

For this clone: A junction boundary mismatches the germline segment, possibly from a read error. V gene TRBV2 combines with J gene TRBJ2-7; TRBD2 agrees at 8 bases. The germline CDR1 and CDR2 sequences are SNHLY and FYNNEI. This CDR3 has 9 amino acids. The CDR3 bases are TGTGCCATAAAGGTTAGCGGGGACTTC. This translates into CAIKVSGDF.

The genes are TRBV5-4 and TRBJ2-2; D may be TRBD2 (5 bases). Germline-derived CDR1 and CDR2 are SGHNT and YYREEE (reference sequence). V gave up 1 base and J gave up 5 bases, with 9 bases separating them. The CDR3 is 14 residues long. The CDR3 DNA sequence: TGTGCCAGCAGCTTGATGACGGGGACCGGGGAGCTGTTTTTT. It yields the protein CASSLMTGTGELFF.

This chain's CDR3 is CASSENPQRWETQYF. CDR3 in DNA: TGCGCCAGCAGTGAGAACCCTCAACGGTGGGAGACCCAGTACTTC. The chain carries TRBV10-2 and TRBJ2-5, with D unresolved. This CDR3 has 15 amino acids. V was pared by 2 bases and J by 5 bases, with 15 bases between. Germline V gene data show CDR1 as WSHSY and CDR2 as SAAADI.

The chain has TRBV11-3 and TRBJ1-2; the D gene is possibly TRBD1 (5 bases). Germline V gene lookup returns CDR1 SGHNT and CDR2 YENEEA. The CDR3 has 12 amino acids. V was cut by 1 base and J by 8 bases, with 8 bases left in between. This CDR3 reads CASSLGREGYTF. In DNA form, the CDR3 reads TGTGCCAGCAGCTTAGGCAGGGAAGGCTACACCTTC.

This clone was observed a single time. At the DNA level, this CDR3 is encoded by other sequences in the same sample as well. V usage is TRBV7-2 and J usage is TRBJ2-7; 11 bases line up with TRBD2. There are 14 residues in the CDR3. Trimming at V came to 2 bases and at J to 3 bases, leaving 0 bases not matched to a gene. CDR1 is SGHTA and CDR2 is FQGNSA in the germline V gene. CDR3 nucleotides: TGTGCCAGCAGCTTAACTAGCGGGAGCTACGAGCAGTACTTC. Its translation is CASSLTSGSYEQYF.

CDR3 bases: TGTGCCAGCGCCCCCTCGGGTGCGAGCTCTGGAAACACCATATATTTT. Translation: CASAPSGASSGNTIYF. The J gene is TRBJ1-3, the V gene TRBV18; D is uncertain. Trimming took 8 bases from V and 0 from J, leaving 17 bases between them. Germline-derived CDR1 and CDR2 are KGHSH and LQKENI. This CDR3 comprises 16 residues.

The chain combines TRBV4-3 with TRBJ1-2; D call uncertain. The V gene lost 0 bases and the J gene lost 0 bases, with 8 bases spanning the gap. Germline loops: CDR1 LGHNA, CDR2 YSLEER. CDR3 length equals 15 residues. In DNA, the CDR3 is TGCGCCAGCAGCCAAGATCAAAATTCTAACTATGGCTACACCTTC. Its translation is CASSQDQNSNYGYTF.